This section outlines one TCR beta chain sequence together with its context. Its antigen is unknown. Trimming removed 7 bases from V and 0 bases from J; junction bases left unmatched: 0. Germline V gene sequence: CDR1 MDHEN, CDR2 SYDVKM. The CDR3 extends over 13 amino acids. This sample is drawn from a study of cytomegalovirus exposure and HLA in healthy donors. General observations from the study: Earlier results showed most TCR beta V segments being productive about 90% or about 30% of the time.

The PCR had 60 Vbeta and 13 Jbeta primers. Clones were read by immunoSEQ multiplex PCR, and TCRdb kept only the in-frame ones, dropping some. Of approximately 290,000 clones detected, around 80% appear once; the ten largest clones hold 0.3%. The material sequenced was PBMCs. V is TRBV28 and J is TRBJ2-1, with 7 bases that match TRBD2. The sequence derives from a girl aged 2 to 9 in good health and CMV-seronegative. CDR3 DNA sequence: TGTGCCAGCACTAGCGGCTCCTACAATGAGCAGTTCTTC. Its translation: CASTSGSYNEQFF.